This T cell receptor (beta chain) appears in the sequencing data of a study of blood T cell repertoires in COVID-19. Study-level information: Italy, Spain and the United States were the sources of the convalescent and acute COVID-19 samples. PBMCs, B-cell-depleted T cells, or T cells provided the cDNA or gDNA that made up the material.

In the authors' methods: Amplifying reference gene primers gave estimates of nucleated cell counts. Data came from immunoSEQ multiplex PCR; TCRdb stores just in-frame clones and leaves some out. Clonal size and the V and J genes are those of that table, whereas D and trimming came from the DNA. The sample carries around 120,000 clones, around 87% recorded once. Germline V gene lookup returns CDR1 MDHEN and CDR2 SYDVKM. This CDR3 comprises 16 residues. V lost 4 bases, J lost 2 bases, and 8 bases stayed unmatched. This clonotype was sampled from a woman aged 55-69 years with COVID-19, enrolled during active disease. The chain uses TRBV28 and TRBJ1-2, with 9 bases matching TRBD1. The sequenced sample was peripheral blood. The CDR3 protein is CASSSGTGRLNYGYTF. CDR3 sequence (DNA): TGTGCCAGCAGTTCCGGGACAGGGCGCCTAAACTATGGCTACACCTTC.